This TCR beta chain was sequenced during a study of blood T cell repertoires in COVID-19 (dated by TCRdb to 2018 to 2021). About the full investigation: Samples from collaborators originated in the United States, Italy and Spain and spanned both the acute and convalescent phases of COVID-19. The prospective study material was composed of cDNA or gDNA derived from T cells, B-cell-depleted T cells, or PBMCs. HLA class I and class II types, where available, came from metadata supplied by the sample provider rather than from assay-based typing. Deeply sampled blood TCRbeta repertoires from subjects exposed to, actively infected with, or recovered from COVID-19 were included in the dataset. A de-identified subject ID, COVID-19 status, age in years and sex were almost always included in the sample metadata. The repertoires were released in a freely available public database meant as a resource for research on the immune response to SARS-CoV-2. Samples were obtained from the ongoing ImmuneRACE study (first 160 participants) and from over 1,000 subjects provided by 6 global collaborators.

TCRbeta CDR3 regions were amplified from genomic DNA by means of the immunoSEQ Assay, a bias-controlled multiplex PCR. The study's processing was this. Within the assay, amplification of reference gene primers was used to estimate how many nucleated cells each sample contained. To quantify the absolute abundance of each unique TCRbeta CDR3 rearrangement, sequence reads were collapsed and filtered. For each sample, productive Simpson clonality was calculated by taking the square root of Simpson's diversity index across productive rearrangements. TCRdb limited this immuneACCESS table to in-frame rearrangements with V and J called. A share of clones is missing; checked studies link under half to unresolved V genes, and the rest is unexplained. V, J and clone size derive from that table, while D and trimming were established from the DNA sequence. The sample yields nearly 35,000 clones; more than 75% were counted once. Less than 55% of the sample lies in the top ten.

What the research found in general, with its limitations: The quantity of clinical and demographic metadata differed by source and by participant and was supplied without curation.

Whole blood was collected in K2EDTA tubes by collaborating institutions according to the institutions' own protocols. For TCRbeta analysis, collaborator samples were shipped as frozen whole blood, as isolated PBMCs, or as DNA extracted from either sample type. In this sample, this clone turned up a few times. Its antigen remains undetermined. The sample holds no much larger clone one base away, and base qualities are not on file. Per the germline V gene, SGDLS is the CDR1 and YYNGEE is the CDR2. From the cysteine through the phenylalanine, the CDR3 covers 14 amino acids. Only the CDR3 part of the read is kept: 42 bases, read in frame from the first base. Unmatched junction bases come to 1, with V trimmed by 0 bases and J by 7 bases.

The material sequenced was peripheral blood. This chain is built from TRBV9 and TRBJ1-6; TRBD1 fits 7 bases in the junction. This TCR derives from a human donor in a cohort sampled during active COVID-19. The CDR3 protein is CASSVAQGNSPLHF. The DNA sequence is TGTGCCAGCAGCGTAGCACAGGGGAATTCACCCCTCCACTTT.